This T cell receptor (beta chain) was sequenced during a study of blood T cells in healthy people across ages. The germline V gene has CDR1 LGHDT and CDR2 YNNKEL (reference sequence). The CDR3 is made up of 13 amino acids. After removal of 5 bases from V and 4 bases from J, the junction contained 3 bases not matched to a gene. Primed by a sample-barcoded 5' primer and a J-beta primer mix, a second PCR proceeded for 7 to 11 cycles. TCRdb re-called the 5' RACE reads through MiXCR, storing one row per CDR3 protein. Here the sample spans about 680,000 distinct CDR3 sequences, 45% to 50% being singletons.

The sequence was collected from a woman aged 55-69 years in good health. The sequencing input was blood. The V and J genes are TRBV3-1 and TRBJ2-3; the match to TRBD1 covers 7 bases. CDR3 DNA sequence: TGTGCCAGCAGCAGGGGGCGAGCAGATACGCAGTATTTT. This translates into CASSRGRADTQYF.